The 24 T cell receptor beta chains presented below share a single source sample, sequenced in a study of Ad26.COV2.S vaccination and SARS-CoV-2 variants. This table comes from immunoSEQ multiplex PCR, and its TCRdb copy is limited to in-frame clones, with some not included. The data contain some 320,000 clones, approximately 86% of them seen just once; the ten biggest clones take up approximately 2.1%. Treatment denoted: 19 received Ad26.COV2.S at low or high dose, single or two shots; 5 received placebo; per-sample allocation not given. Collection of the samples took place on day 63 after the first injection of vaccine or placebo. The sequencing used peripheral blood, collected in a trial of Ad26.COV2.S vaccine versus placebo. The receptors here all came from a person between 18 and 65 years old who received the Ad26.COV2.S COVID-19 vaccine or a placebo.

This rearrangement joins TRBV2 to TRBJ2-1; D remains ambiguous. The ends were cut back, 5 bases at V and 8 bases at J, with 16 bases in the middle. Looked up from germline, CDR1 is SNHLY and CDR2 is FYNNEI. The CDR3 spans 14 residues. The CDR3 coding sequence is TGTGCCAGCAGTCCTGGGCGTTACGAGGATGAGCAGTTCTTC. Translation: CASSPGRYEDEQFF.

V is TRBV5-1 and J is TRBJ2-3, with 10 bases identical to TRBD1. CDR1 SGHRS and CDR2 YFSETQ come from the germline V gene. The CDR3 spans 15 residues. V was pared by 3 bases and J by 7 bases, with 8 bases of the junction left unmatched. In DNA, the CDR3 is TGCGCCAGCAGCTCGCGGACAGGGGGGTTGAATACGCAGTATTTT. Translating it yields CASSSRTGGLNTQYF.

The gene calls are TRBV5-1 and TRBJ2-2; 8 positions match TRBD2. Trimming cost V 4 bases and J 4 bases; bases outside gene matches: 6. Per the germline V gene, CDR1 is SGHRS and CDR2 is YFSETQ. The CDR3 contains 15 residues. The CDR3 DNA sequence: TGCGCCAGCAGCGGCGGGGGGCCGATCACCGGGGAGCTGTTTTTT. This gives the protein CASSGGGPITGELFF.

The rearrangement joins TRBV7-8 to TRBJ2-2, with D perhaps matching TRBD1 (6 bases). V lost 2 bases to trimming and J lost 0 bases, with 13 bases between them. Germline loops: CDR1 SGHVS, CDR2 FQNEAQ. The CDR3 spans 17 residues. Here the CDR3 DNA reads TGTGCCAGCAGCTTAATGGGTAGACAGGCGAACACCGGGGAGCTGTTTTTT. Encoded protein: CASSLMGRQANTGELFF.

V usage is TRBV27 and J usage is TRBJ1-1; 7 nucleotides align to TRBD1. The V gene end was trimmed by 8 bases and the J gene end by 4 bases; junction bases not matched to a gene: 10. Per germline, CDR1 MNHEY and CDR2 SMNVEV (reference sequence). The CDR3 has 14 amino acids. CDR3 sequence (DNA): TGTGCCAGCTGGAGCAGGGGGGAAACCACTGAAGCTTTCTTT. Its translation is CASWSRGETTEAFF.

The chain uses TRBV27 and TRBJ2-5; D is possibly TRBD2 (6 bases). Germline values: CDR1 MNHEY, CDR2 SMNVEV (reference sequence). V dropped 5 bases and J dropped 5 bases, with 21 bases sitting between them. This CDR3 spans 16 amino acids. The CDR3 nucleotides read TGTGCCAGCAGTACTGTCCGAACTAGCATGGGGGAGACCCAGTACTTC. Translation: CASSTVRTSMGETQYF.

The CDR3 coding sequence is TGTGCCAGCAGCCAAGATAGGTCATTAGGCCTCTACAATGAGCAGTTCTTC. As protein: CASSQDRSLGLYNEQFF. The V call is TRBV14, the J call TRBJ2-1; D gene unclear. CDR3 size: 17 residues. The V end was cut by 0 bases, the J end by 3 bases, with 15 bases between. CDR1 and CDR2 (germline): SGHDN, FVKESK. The full variable domain, with the rest looked up from reference TRBV14 and TRBJ2-1, is EAGVTQFPSHSVIEKGQTVTLRCDPISGHDNLYWYRRVMGKEIKFLLHFVKESKQDESGMPNNRFLAERTGGTYSTLKVQPAELEDSGVYFCASSQDRSLGLYNEQFFGPGTRLTVL.

Concerning this clone: A read error may produce the germline difference seen at one junction end. The chain employs TRBV6-1 and TRBJ2-1, with TRBD1 matching over 7 bases. From germline, CDR1 is MNHNS and CDR2 SASEGT. The CDR3 spans 14 residues. The CDR3 coding sequence is TGTGCCAGCAGGGAAGACAGGGTCTACAATGAGCAGTTCTTC. It is translated as CASREDRVYNEQFF.

To note about this clone: Within the sample, other DNA sequences also encode this same CDR3. The V call is TRBV6-5, the J call TRBJ1-1, with D possibly TRBD1 on 5 matching bases. Trimming took off 5 bases at V and 3 bases at J, with 10 bases between the two ends. The CDR3 consists of 13 residues. CDR1 is MNHEY, CDR2 SVGAGI, per germline. For the CDR3, the DNA is TGTGCCAGCAGTCCACGGGGCGACACTGAAGCTTTCTTT. Protein sequence: CASSPRGDTEAFF.

V and J are TRBV28 and TRBJ2-1, with 10 positions matching TRBD2. CDR3 length: 14 residues. V shed 7 bases, J shed 7 bases, and the junction held 7 bases outside the gene matches. CDR1 is MDHEN and CDR2 is SYDVKM in the germline V gene. The CDR3: CASTSGGWGNEQFF. The DNA for the CDR3 is TGTGCCAGCACTAGCGGGGGCTGGGGGAATGAGCAGTTCTTC.

The rearrangement uses TRBV2 and TRBJ1-5; no clear D gene. CDR1 SNHLY and CDR2 FYNNEI come from the germline V gene. V lost 6 bases, J lost 3 bases, and 12 bases lay in between. The CDR3 is made up of 14 amino acids. CDR3 amino acids: CASRVEPINQPQHF. The DNA for the CDR3 is TGTGCCAGCAGGGTCGAGCCGATCAATCAGCCCCAGCATTTT.

A remark on this clone: The same CDR3 also results from other DNA sequences found in this sample. The chain carries TRBV19 and TRBJ1-6, with D perhaps TRBD1 (5 bases). The CDR3 sequence is 14 residues long. Looked up from germline, CDR1 is LNHDA and CDR2 is SQIVND (reference sequence). The V gene lost 3 bases and the J gene lost 10 bases, with 13 bases spanning the gap. In DNA form, the CDR3 reads TGTGCCAGTAGTATCGGGCAGGGAGGGTCACCCCTCCACTTT. This sequence encodes CASSIGQGGSPLHF.

The chain links TRBV6-5 to TRBJ1-2; 7 bases are shared with TRBD1. The CDR3 is 14 residues long. With V trimmed by 4 bases and J by 5 bases, 7 bases remained unmatched. Germline-derived CDR1 and CDR2 are MNHEY and SVGAGI. The CDR3 region has the DNA TGTGCCAGCAGTTTTCTCGGACAGGTATATGGCTACACCTTC. Its protein is CASSFLGQVYGYTF.

V usage is TRBV11-2 and J usage is TRBJ2-7; unclear D gene. Germline V gene lookup returns CDR1 SGHAT and CDR2 FQNNGV. Trimming stripped 3 bases from V and 3 bases from J, with 9 bases between. This CDR3 has 13 residues. In nucleotides, the CDR3 is TGTGCCAGCAGCTTCCTGACCGGCTACGAGCAGTACTTC. Protein sequence: CASSFLTGYEQYF.

The chain uses TRBV12-2 and TRBJ2-5. TRBV12-2 is described as a pseudogene. This CDR3 is 17 amino acids long. As DNA, the CDR3 is TGTGCAAGTCGCTTAGCTAGGCCTGACGGAAGGGTCGAGACCCAGTACTTC. Encoded protein: CASRLARPDGRVETQYF.

V is TRBV2 and J is TRBJ1-2; D gene unclear. V lost 6 bases and J 4 bases, leaving 9 bases between the germline ends. Per the germline V gene, CDR1 is SNHLY and CDR2 is FYNNEI. The CDR3 is 12 residues long. CDR3 protein: CASRGSGYGYTF. Here the CDR3 DNA reads TGTGCCAGCAGGGGGTCGGGCTATGGCTACACCTTC.

The V call is TRBV2, the J call TRBJ1-6; D is undetermined. Per germline, CDR1 SNHLY and CDR2 FYNNEI. Trimming stripped 0 bases from V and 5 bases from J, with 14 bases between. This CDR3 has 17 amino acids. The CDR3 DNA reads TGTGCCAGCAGTGAAGCGCTTACGGGAGGACATAATTCACCCCTCCACTTT. This encodes CASSEALTGGHNSPLHF.

On this clone itself: The junction departs from the called germline gene at one end, perhaps through a read error. The rearrangement joins TRBV20-1 to TRBJ2-4; D might be TRBD2 (6 bases). The CDR3 extends over 11 amino acids. The V gene's germline CDR1 is DFQATT and CDR2 SNEGSKA (reference sequence). As DNA, the CDR3 is TGCAGTGCAACGAACCGGGACTTTCTAAACTTC. As protein: CSATNRDFLNF.

This clone was seen only once. This rearrangement joins TRBV7-9 to TRBJ2-2; 7 bases map to TRBD1. The V gene end was trimmed by 5 bases and the J gene end by 3 bases; junction bases not matched to a gene: 6. Germline CDR1 SEHNR, CDR2 FQNEAQ (reference sequence). CDR3 length equals 15 residues. CDR3 protein: CASSPRGLDTGELFF. The CDR3 DNA is TGTGCCAGCAGCCCCAGGGGGTTGGACACCGGGGAGCTGTTTTTT. Filled out from reference TRBV7-9 and TRBJ2-2, the complete variable domain reads DTGVSQNPRHKITKRGQNVTFRCDPISEHNRLYWYRQTLGQGPEFLTYFQNEAQLEKSRLLSDRFSAERPKGSFSTLEIQRTEQGDSAMYLCASSPRGLDTGELFFGEGSRLTVL.

The chain links TRBV3-1 (or the pseudogene TRBV3-2) to TRBJ2-1, with a weak D call TRBD2 (6 bases). V lost 3 bases, J lost 0 bases, and 15 bases lay in between. This CDR3 region has 17 residues. Germline CDR1 is LGHDT and CDR2 is YNNKEL (reference sequence). CDR3 DNA sequence: TGTGCCAGCAGCCAGGGACTTACTCCAAGCTCCTACAATGAGCAGTTCTTC. This translates into CASSQGLTPSSYNEQFF.

The chain is built from TRBV28 and TRBJ1-1; 7 bases match TRBD1. The CDR3 sequence is 15 residues long. With V trimmed by 5 bases and J by 5 bases, 11 bases remained unmatched. The germline gives CDR1 MDHEN, CDR2 SYDVKM. CDR3 nucleotide sequence: TGTGCCAGCAGTCCCCAGACAGGGAGGGGAACTGAAGCTTTCTTT. Its translation: CASSPQTGRGTEAFF.

The chain has TRBV7-9 and TRBJ1-2, with 11 nucleotides matching TRBD1. This CDR3 has 17 residues. Unmatched junction bases numbered 15, after V lost 4 bases and J lost 8 bases. The germline V gene encodes CDR1 SEHNR and CDR2 FQNEAQ (reference sequence). Written as DNA, the CDR3 is TGTGCCAGCAGCTGGGGCCCGACCGGGACAGGGGGACGGGGCTACACCTTC. Protein sequence: CASSWGPTGTGGRGYTF.

This clone was detected a few times. The rearrangement uses TRBV5-4 and TRBJ2-1; 7 bases align to TRBD1. CDR3 length: 15 residues. The J segment lost 4 bases and the V segment lost 0 bases, leaving 4 bases of the junction unmatched. The germline V gene encodes CDR1 SGHNT and CDR2 YYREEE (reference sequence). DNA for the CDR3: TGTGCCAGCAGCTTGGTTTCCAGGGGGTACAATGAGCAGTTCTTC. It codes for CASSLVSRGYNEQFF.

This clone was seen more than once but under ten times. This CDR3 is CASSLGGKTGKSYEQYF. The DNA for the CDR3 is TGTGCCAGCAGCTTGGGGGGCAAGACGGGAAAATCCTACGAGCAGTACTTC. This chain uses TRBV5-4 with TRBJ2-7, with D perhaps matching TRBD1 or TRBD2 (5 bases each). Germline V gene data show CDR1 as SGHNT and CDR2 as YYREEE (reference sequence). Trimming left V 0 bases short and J 1 base short, with 17 bases between. The CDR3 has 17 residues. Looking up the rest from reference TRBV5-4 and TRBJ2-7 gives the full variable domain: ETGVTQSPTHLIKTRGQQVTLRCSSQSGHNTVSWYQQALGQGPQFIFQYYREEENGRGNFPPRFSGLQFPNYSSELNVNALELDDSALYLCASSLGGKTGKSYEQYFGPGTRLTVT.